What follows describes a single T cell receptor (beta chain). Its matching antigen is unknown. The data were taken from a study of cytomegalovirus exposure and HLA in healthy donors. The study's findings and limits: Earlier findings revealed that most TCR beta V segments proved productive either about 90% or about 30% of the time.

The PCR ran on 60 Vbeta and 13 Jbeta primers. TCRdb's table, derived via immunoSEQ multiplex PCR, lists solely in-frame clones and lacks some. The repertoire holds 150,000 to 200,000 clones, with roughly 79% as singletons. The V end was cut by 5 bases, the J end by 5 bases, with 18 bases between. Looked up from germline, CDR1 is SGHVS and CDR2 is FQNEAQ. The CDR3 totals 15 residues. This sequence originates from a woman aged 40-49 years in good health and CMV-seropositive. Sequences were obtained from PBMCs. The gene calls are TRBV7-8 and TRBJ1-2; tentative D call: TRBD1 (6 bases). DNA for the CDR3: TGTGCCAGCAGCCTCTTACAGGGTTCGGGGTATGGCTACACCTTC. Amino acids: CASSLLQGSGYGYTF.